This entry lists 13 T cell receptor beta chains sequenced from one sample in a study of beta chain features in type 1 diabetes. General study results and limits: Shortening that was moderate but significant affected the TCRB CDR3s of Type 1 diabetes patients in all four CD4+ subsets.

No antigen has been assigned to these receptors. Reverse transcribing all isolated RNA meant expressed TCRB transcripts were sequenced. Profiling relied on immunoSEQ multiplex PCR, and the TCRdb table lists in-frame clones only, not all of them. The data hold around 710,000 clones, with over 10% observed a single time. Sequencing was performed on naive CD4+ T cells from blood. The receptors come from a man aged 30 to 45 with type 1 diabetes.

The chain uses TRBV27 and TRBJ2-5; D tentatively fits TRBD1 or TRBD2 (5 bases each). Per germline, CDR1 MNHEY and CDR2 SMNVEV (reference sequence). V was pared by 3 bases and J by 5 bases, with 13 bases between. This CDR3 is built from 14 residues. CDR3 residues: CASSFRGRGETQYF. CDR3 DNA sequence: TGTGCCAGCAGTTTTAGGGGCCGCGGGGAGACCCAGTACTTC.

There are a few counts of this clone. This sequence joins TRBV10-3 and TRBJ1-1; weak D call: TRBD1 (5 bases). The CDR3 covers 13 residues. Germline V gives CDR1 ENHRY, CDR2 SYGVKD. V dropped 8 bases and J dropped 1 base, with 11 bases sitting between them. In DNA, the CDR3 is TGTGCCATCGCTGACAGCGAGAACACTGAAGCTTTCTTT. Translating it yields CAIADSENTEAFF.

The chain recombines TRBV16 with TRBJ2-2; D is undetermined. In germline, CDR1 is KGHSY, CDR2 FQNENV. The length of the CDR3 is 12 residues. With 1 base removed from V and 5 bases from J, the gap between germline ends came to 2 bases. The CDR3 DNA reads as TGTGCCAGCAGCCAATTAACCGGGGAGCTGTTTTTT. Translation: CASSQLTGELFF.

This clone was counted a few times. The chain joins TRBV5-1 to TRBJ2-7; D might be TRBD1 (5 bases). Trimming cost V 0 bases and J 4 bases, with 8 bases left between them. Germline CDR1 SGHRS, CDR2 YFSETQ. The CDR3 spans 13 residues. The CDR3 is CASSLGREYEQYF. The DNA of the CDR3 is TGCGCCAGCAGCTTGGGCAGGGAATACGAGCAGTACTTC.

This clone came up a few times. This chain connects TRBV30 to TRBJ1-2, with D possibly TRBD1 on 5 matching bases. The CDR3 extends over 15 amino acids. Germline CDR1 GTSNPN, CDR2 SVGIG (reference sequence). The V end lost 2 bases, the J end lost 4 bases, and 17 bases lay between the germline ends. CDR3 in amino acids: CAWSPGTLPSYGYTF. The CDR3 DNA is TGTGCCTGGAGTCCCGGGACTCTCCCTTCCTATGGCTACACCTTC.

The genes are TRBV5-1 and TRBJ2-1; 9 positions agree with TRBD2. The J segment lost 2 bases and the V segment lost 5 bases, leaving 5 bases of the junction unmatched. The CDR3 spans 15 residues. Germline V gene data show CDR1 as SGHRS and CDR2 as YFSETQ. CDR3 in DNA: TGCGCCAGCAGGGCGGAGCGGGGGGCCTACAATGAGCAGTTCTTC. It specifies CASRAERGAYNEQFF.

This clone was observed a handful of times. J is TRBJ2-5 and V is TRBV7-9, with 12 bases matching TRBD2. The CDR3 length is 15 residues. CDR1 and CDR2 (germline): SEHNR, FQNEAQ (reference sequence). Unmatched junction bases numbered 6, after V lost 5 bases and J lost 5 bases. DNA for the CDR3: TGTGCCAGCAGCCCGAGACTAGCGGGGGATGAGACCCAGTACTTC. Translation gives CASSPRLAGDETQYF.

The chain recombines TRBV14 with TRBJ2-1; 8 bases agree with TRBD2. Trimming cost V 5 bases and J 10 bases; bases outside gene matches: 7. The CDR3 contains 13 residues. Germline values: CDR1 SGHDN, CDR2 FVKESK. CDR3 loop: CASSSQGLGEQFF. CDR3 in DNA: TGTGCCAGCAGCTCACAGGGACTAGGGGAGCAGTTCTTC.

This chain uses TRBV7-2 with TRBJ1-2; D not resolved. V dropped 5 bases and J dropped 4 bases, with 8 bases sitting between them. The V gene's germline CDR1 is SGHTA and CDR2 FQGNSA. The CDR3 runs to 12 residues. The CDR3 loop reads CASSGVSYGYTF. CDR3 DNA sequence: TGTGCCAGCAGCGGGGTGAGCTATGGCTACACCTTC.

This clone has just a few counts. J is TRBJ2-3 and V is TRBV27; 9 bases line up with TRBD2. The germline gives CDR1 MNHEY, CDR2 SMNVEV (reference sequence). The J segment lost 2 bases and the V segment lost 6 bases, leaving 3 bases of the junction unmatched. The CDR3 runs 14 residues. The CDR3 DNA reads as TGTGCCAGCAGGGTAGCGGGGGCCACAGATACGCAGTATTTT. The encoded protein is CASRVAGATDTQYF.

The chain employs TRBV5-4 and TRBJ2-5; tentative D call: TRBD2 (5 bases). Germline V lookup: CDR1 SGHNT, CDR2 YYREEE (reference sequence). The CDR3 sequence is 14 residues long. V gave up 4 bases and J gave up 3 bases, with 13 bases separating them. The CDR3 region is CASSHGLNKETQYF. The CDR3 DNA follows: TGTGCCAGCAGCCATGGACTGAATAAAGAGACCCAGTACTTC.

This chain links TRBV7-9 with TRBJ1-5; TRBD1 agrees at 8 bases. Losses at the gene ends were 5 bases for V and 11 bases for J; bases not matched to a gene: 11. The germline CDR1 and CDR2 sequences are SEHNR and FQNEAQ (reference sequence). This CDR3 has 14 amino acids. CDR3 bases: TGTGCCAGCAGCCCAGGGACAGGTGCCCGAGCCCAGCATTTT. Amino acids: CASSPGTGARAQHF.

This chain joins TRBV4-3 and TRBJ1-2; TRBD1 might be the D (5 bases). CDR1 and CDR2 from the germline V gene are LGHNA and YSLEER. Trimming removed 4 bases at V and 9 bases at J, with 15 bases between. This CDR3 comprises 13 residues. CDR3: CASSPSDSLRYTF. In DNA, the CDR3 is TGCGCCAGCAGCCCCTCCGACAGCCTTCGCTACACCTTC.